The 32 T cell receptor beta chains in this list originate from one sample, sequenced in a study of blood T cell repertoires in COVID-19. Here immunoSEQ multiplex PCR was the method, and the copy in TCRdb shows in-frame clones only, minus some. The sample contains about 82,000 clones, around 81% of which appear only once. Sequenced sample: peripheral blood. These receptors all stem from a man older than 75 with active or convalescent COVID-19.

This chain connects TRBV3-1 (or the pseudogene TRBV3-2) to TRBJ2-1; D is undetermined. The CDR3 is 14 amino acids. Germline CDR1 is LGHDT and CDR2 is YNNKEL (reference sequence). Trimming took off 3 bases at V and 6 bases at J, with 12 bases between the two ends. This chain's CDR3 is CASSQTRIFNEQFF. Here the CDR3 DNA reads TGTGCCAGCAGCCAGACTCGGATCTTCAATGAGCAGTTCTTC.

V gene TRBV19 combines with J gene TRBJ1-2, with TRBD1 matching 8 bases. V lost 5 bases, J lost 5 bases, and 1 base stayed unmatched. The CDR3 length is 12 residues. Germline CDR1 is LNHDA and CDR2 is SQIVND (reference sequence). CDR3: CASSWTGYGYTF. Written as DNA, the CDR3 is TGTGCCAGTAGTTGGACAGGGTATGGCTACACCTTC.

A single count supports this clone. The sample carries other DNA sequences with the same CDR3. The chain uses TRBV19 and TRBJ1-5; weak D call: TRBD1 (6 bases). CDR1 and CDR2 from the germline V gene are LNHDA and SQIVND (reference sequence). The CDR3 totals 13 residues. Deletions cut 5 bases from V and 6 bases from J, with 11 bases between. The CDR3 reads CASSPQGGQPQHF. The CDR3 nucleotides read TGTGCCAGTAGTCCACAGGGTGGTCAGCCCCAGCATTTT.

The chain's CDR3 is CASSPLAGAGELFF. The CDR3 coding sequence is TGTGCCAGCAGCCCTCTAGCGGGCGCCGGGGAGCTGTTTTTT. V and J are TRBV9 and TRBJ2-2, with 8 bases identical to TRBD2. Germline CDR1 and CDR2: SGDLS and YYNGEE. V gave up 4 bases and J gave up 6 bases; unmatched junction bases: 5. CDR3 size: 14 residues.

The chain uses TRBV6-6 and TRBJ1-5; D may be TRBD1 (6 bases). This CDR3 region has 16 residues. Trimming stripped 6 bases from V and 2 bases from J, with 17 bases between. Per the germline V gene, CDR1 is MNHNY and CDR2 is SVGAGI (reference sequence). The DNA of the CDR3 is TGTGCCAGCAGCTTATTTACAGGGCCGGGCAATCAGCCCCAGCATTTT. Its translation: CASSLFTGPGNQPQHF.

V gene TRBV5-1 combines with J gene TRBJ1-2; D is possibly TRBD1 (6 bases). V lost 1 base and J 4 bases, leaving 14 bases between the germline ends. The CDR3 is 15 amino acids. Germline values: CDR1 SGHRS, CDR2 YFSETQ. The CDR3 is CASSLPRTDGYGYTF. CDR3 nucleotides: TGCGCCAGCAGCTTGCCCAGGACAGACGGCTATGGCTACACCTTC.

The V and J genes are TRBV18 and TRBJ1-1; a weak D match, TRBD1 (5 bases). The V end lost 4 bases, the J end lost 1 base, and 16 bases lay between the germline ends. Germline lookup yields CDR1 KGHSH and CDR2 LQKENI. This CDR3 has 16 residues. In nucleotides, the CDR3 is TGTGCCAGCTCACTAGGCCAGGGTTCACAGAACACTGAAGCTTTCTTT. Translating it yields CASSLGQGSQNTEAFF. Using reference TRBV18 and TRBJ1-1 for the parts outside the CDR3, the full variable domain is NAGVMQNPRHLVRRRGQEARLRCSPMKGHSHVYWYRQLPEEGLKFMVYLQKENIIDESGMPKERFSAEFPKEGPSILRIQQVVRGDSAAYFCASSLGQGSQNTEAFFGQGTRLTVV.

This clone was seen a single time. The rearrangement uses TRBV5-4 and TRBJ2-5; 9 nucleotides line up with TRBD1. The CDR3 is 15 residues long. Germline CDR1 and CDR2: SGHNT and YYREEE (reference sequence). V lost 4 bases and J lost 4; bases outside the gene matches: 8. In nucleotides, the CDR3 is TGTGCCAGCAGCCCAACAGGGGGCGGGGTAGAGACCCAGTACTTC. It encodes CASSPTGGGVETQYF.

The chain joins TRBV28 to TRBJ1-6, with unresolved D. Germline lookup yields CDR1 MDHEN and CDR2 SYDVKM. V lost 4 bases and J 7 bases, leaving 8 bases between the germline ends. The CDR3 has 13 residues. CDR3 in DNA: TGTGCCAGCAGTTCGCAGTGGAATTCACCCCTCCACTTT. Encoded protein: CASSSQWNSPLHF.

V and J are TRBV3-1 (or the pseudogene TRBV3-2) and TRBJ1-4, with D uncertain. The CDR3 spans 14 residues. From germline, CDR1 is LGHDT and CDR2 YNNKEL (reference sequence). V dropped 3 bases and J dropped 8 bases, with 13 bases sitting between them. CDR3 sequence reads: CASSQREGREKLFF. CDR3 coding DNA: TGTGCCAGCAGCCAGAGGGAGGGTCGGGAAAAACTGTTTTTT.

The chain carries TRBV11-2 and TRBJ2-3, with 7 positions matching TRBD2. Per germline, CDR1 SGHAT and CDR2 FQNNGV. The CDR3 is 14 amino acids. The V gene end was trimmed by 8 bases and the J gene end by 4 bases; junction bases not matched to a gene: 9. The CDR3 loop is CASRRRGSADTQYF. CDR3 DNA sequence: TGTGCCAGCCGCCGGCGCGGGAGCGCAGATACGCAGTATTTT.

This rearrangement joins TRBV18 to TRBJ2-5; D is undetermined. The length of the CDR3 is 14 residues. CDR1 and CDR2 (germline): KGHSH, LQKENI. V was pared by 3 bases and J by 1 base, with 9 bases between. The CDR3 region is CASSPRELQETQYF. CDR3 coding DNA: TGTGCCAGCTCACCGCGAGAACTCCAAGAGACCCAGTACTTC.

This clone was counted only a few times. V gene TRBV19 combines with J gene TRBJ2-2; the D gene is possibly TRBD1 (6 bases). Trimming stripped 6 bases from V and 4 bases from J, with 15 bases between. Germline assignment: CDR1 LNHDA and CDR2 SQIVND (reference sequence). The CDR3 contains 15 residues. CDR3 nucleotide sequence: TGTGCCAGTAGGCTGAACCGGGACATCACCGGGGAGCTGTTTTTT. This encodes CASRLNRDITGELFF.

The J gene is TRBJ2-6, the V gene TRBV7-2; a possible D gene is TRBD1 (5 bases). From germline, CDR1 is SGHTA and CDR2 FQGNSA. The V and J ends lost 5 bases and 7 bases respectively, with 18 bases between them. The CDR3 sequence is 16 residues long. The CDR3 bases are TGTGCCAGCAGCCAAGAAATGACAAGGGGCGCCAACGTCCTGACTTTC. It encodes CASSQEMTRGANVLTF.

This clone was seen a few times. The V gene is TRBV19, the J gene TRBJ1-5; 9 bases line up with TRBD1. This CDR3 comprises 15 residues. Germline values: CDR1 LNHDA, CDR2 SQIVND (reference sequence). Unmatched junction bases numbered 4, after V lost 1 base and J lost 6 bases. The CDR3 region is CASSIVGTGTQPQHF. The CDR3 DNA follows: TGTGCCAGTAGTATAGTGGGGACAGGGACTCAGCCCCAGCATTTT.

The rearrangement links TRBV19 to TRBJ2-2; TRBD2 matches at 9 bases. The germline CDR1 and CDR2 sequences are LNHDA and SQIVND (reference sequence). There are 19 residues in the CDR3. Trimming at V came to 8 bases and at J to 4 bases, leaving 20 bases not matched to a gene. CDR3 DNA sequence: TGTGCCAGTCCCTTAGGGCTTGCGGGAGGGCCCTGGGGCACCGGGGAGCTGTTTTTT. Its protein product is CASPLGLAGGPWGTGELFF.

The chain is built from TRBV5-5 and TRBJ1-3; no firm D call. The ends were cut back, 4 bases at V and 2 bases at J, with 16 bases in the middle. The germline V gene has CDR1 SGHKS and CDR2 YYEKEE (reference sequence). The length of the CDR3 is 16 residues. Written as DNA, the CDR3 is TGTGCCAGCAGCCCTGATACTTCCAATCCTGGAAACACCATATATTTT. Translation: CASSPDTSNPGNTIYF.

This clone came up a few times. V gene TRBV11-2 combines with J gene TRBJ1-2; D uncertain. CDR3 size: 15 residues. Germline CDR1 reads SGHAT; CDR2 reads FQNNGV. V was cut by 7 bases and J by 6 bases, with 21 bases left in between. CDR3 coding DNA: TGTGCCAGCACCAAGGGCGGGCTATTCTCCCATGGCTACACCTTC. Amino acids: CASTKGGLFSHGYTF.

The rearrangement joins TRBV6-5 to TRBJ2-1, with 15 bases identical to TRBD2. CDR3 length: 16 amino acids. Germline trimming cut 6 bases from V and 7 bases from J; bases unmatched to any gene: 7. Looked up from germline, CDR1 is MNHEY and CDR2 is SVGAGI. CDR3 nucleotide sequence: TGTGCCAGCAGCTACGGACTAGCGGGAGGGCTTAATGAGCAGTTCTTC. Residues: CASSYGLAGGLNEQFF.

The rearrangement joins TRBV10-1 to TRBJ2-1; D is perhaps TRBD2 (6 bases). V was cut by 3 bases and J by 5 bases, with 11 bases left in between. Germline assignment: CDR1 WNHNN and CDR2 SYGVQD (reference sequence). The CDR3 is 14 residues long. The CDR3 here is CASSDPPGDNEQFF. Written as DNA, the CDR3 is TGCGCCAGCAGTGATCCCCCGGGGGACAATGAGCAGTTCTTC.

This chain links TRBV6-6 with TRBJ1-3; weak D call: TRBD1 (6 bases). From germline, CDR1 is MNHNY and CDR2 SVGAGI (reference sequence). The CDR3 totals 15 residues. Deletions cut 10 bases from V and 2 bases from J, with 18 bases between. Written as DNA, the CDR3 is TGTGCCACCCTCGAAGGGGGATCAACTGGAAACACCATATATTTT. Residues: CATLEGGSTGNTIYF.

V usage is TRBV19 and J usage is TRBJ1-2; TRBD1 might be the D (6 bases). Germline loops: CDR1 LNHDA, CDR2 SQIVND (reference sequence). The CDR3 runs 15 residues. The V and J ends lost 3 bases and 5 bases respectively, with 16 bases between them. The CDR3 sequence is CASSIGQPQGYGYTF. For the CDR3, the DNA is TGTGCCAGTAGTATCGGACAGCCCCAAGGTTATGGCTACACCTTC.

The J gene is TRBJ1-5, the V gene TRBV4-1; a weak D match, TRBD1 (6 bases). Germline assignment: CDR1 MGHRA and CDR2 YSYEKL. Trimming pared 0 bases from V and 4 bases from J, leaving 16 bases between. CDR3 length: 17 amino acids. The CDR3 loop reads CASSQEGTRGGNQPQHF. The CDR3 bases are TGCGCCAGCAGCCAAGAAGGGACCAGGGGAGGGAATCAGCCCCAGCATTTT.

Remarks on this clone: The sample has other DNA sequences that encode this CDR3 too. The V call is TRBV14, the J call TRBJ1-6; a possible D gene is TRBD1 (6 bases). This CDR3 contains 16 residues. Trimming took 1 base from V and 10 from J, leaving 17 bases between them. Looked up from germline, CDR1 is SGHDN and CDR2 is FVKESK. This chain's CDR3 is CASSQGSRGAGSPLHF. The CDR3 DNA is TGTGCCAGCAGCCAAGGATCACGGGGGGCGGGCTCACCCCTCCACTTT. Full variable domain (remainder filled in from reference TRBV14 and TRBJ1-6): EAGVTQFPSHSVIEKGQTVTLRCDPISGHDNLYWYRRVMGKEIKFLLHFVKESKQDESGMPNNRFLAERTGGTYSTLKVQPAELEDSGVYFCASSQGSRGAGSPLHFGNGTRLTVT.

The V call is TRBV4-2, the J call TRBJ2-4; the match to TRBD1 covers 8 bases. The CDR3 totals 15 residues. V was clipped by 1 base and J by 4 bases; unmatched bases: 3. CDR1 is LGHNA, CDR2 YNFKEQ, per germline. DNA of the CDR3: TGTGCCAGCAGCCAAGTAGGGACAGGAAAAAACATTCAGTACTTC. This codes for CASSQVGTGKNIQYF.

The chain employs TRBV6-5 and TRBJ1-1; TRBD1 matches 8 bases. The CDR3 extends over 13 amino acids. V shed 6 bases, J shed 6 bases, and the junction held 6 bases outside the gene matches. CDR1 and CDR2 (germline): MNHEY, SVGAGI. CDR3 in amino acids: CASRDRGIAEAFF. The CDR3 region has the DNA TGTGCCAGCAGAGACAGGGGTATCGCTGAAGCTTTCTTT.

The chain employs TRBV9 and TRBJ1-5, with D possibly matching TRBD1 (6 bases). The germline V gene encodes CDR1 SGDLS and CDR2 YYNGEE. Trimming removed 4 bases from V and 4 bases from J, with 12 bases in between. This CDR3 has 14 residues. The CDR3 loop is CASSYLDSNQPQHF. CDR3 nucleotides: TGTGCCAGCAGCTACTTGGACAGTAATCAGCCCCAGCATTTT.

The chain joins TRBV14 to TRBJ1-1; D gene uncertain. Germline-derived CDR1 and CDR2 are SGHDN and FVKESK. The CDR3 spans 12 residues. The V end was cut by 2 bases, the J end by 14 bases, with 15 bases between. CDR3 in DNA: TGTGCCAGCAGCCAAACAGTCAGCGGCGTGTTCTTT. Translating gives CASSQTVSGVFF.

The chain has TRBV29-1 and TRBJ1-2; unclear D gene. From germline, CDR1 is SQVTM and CDR2 ANQGSEA. CDR3 length: 14 residues. V was clipped by 3 bases and J by 8 bases, with 19 bases between them. CDR3 amino acids: CSVDLNRNTEGYTF. The CDR3 coding sequence is TGCAGCGTTGACCTTAACCGTAATACTGAGGGCTACACCTTC. The full variable domain, completed using reference TRBV29-1 and TRBJ1-2, is SAVISQKPSRDICQRGTSLTIQCQVDSQVTMMFWYRQQPGQSLTLIATANQGSEATYESGFVIDKFPISRPNLTFSTLTVSNMSPEDSSIYLCSVDLNRNTEGYTFGSGTRLTVV.

The chain recombines TRBV27 with TRBJ2-7, with TRBD2 as a possible D gene (5 bases). CDR3 length equals 15 residues. CDR1 is MNHEY and CDR2 is SMNVEV in the germline V gene (reference sequence). Trimming removed 6 bases at V and 7 bases at J, with 22 bases between. CDR3 sequence: CASSPWRVFSWEQYV. DNA for the CDR3: TGTGCCAGCAGCCCTTGGCGGGTTTTCTCCTGGGAGCAGTACGTC.

The chain couples TRBV28 to TRBJ1-2, with TRBD1 matching over 11 bases. The CDR3 length is 14 residues. Germline loops: CDR1 MDHEN, CDR2 SYDVKM. J lost 6 bases, V lost 6 bases, and 6 bases had no gene match. The CDR3 bases are TGTGCCAGCAGACGGGACAGGGGGTCCGATGGCTACACCTTC. Its protein product is CASRRDRGSDGYTF.

This clone was observed a single time. The J gene is TRBJ2-1, the V gene TRBV6-5, with a possible D match to TRBD2 (7 bases). CDR1 and CDR2 (germline): MNHEY, SVGAGI. V lost 7 bases to trimming and J lost 8 bases, with 18 bases between them. The CDR3 has 14 residues. The CDR3 DNA is TGTGCCAGCAAGAGAGGGGGGGCCTTGGATGAGCAGTTCTTC. This encodes CASKRGGALDEQFF.